Detailed here is one T cell receptor (beta chain). CDR1 and CDR2 (germline): MGHRA, YSYEKL. Trimming took off 2 bases at V and 6 bases at J, with 5 bases between the two ends. The length of the CDR3 is 11 residues. This sample stems from a study of blood T cell repertoires in COVID-19. Study overall: Spain, Italy and the United States supplied samples that represented acute and convalescent COVID-19. PBMCs, B-cell-depleted T cells, or T cells provided the cDNA or gDNA that made up the material.

The Seattle patients joined while their infection was active and were tracked longitudinally afterward. Some clones are missing from TCRdb's copy, which holds only in-frame ones; the method was immunoSEQ multiplex PCR. The top ten hold just under 7.5% of the sample, which has roughly 350,000 clones, more than 70% seen once. The chain recombines TRBV4-1 with TRBJ2-7, with D uncertain. The receptor was isolated from a woman in her seventies with COVID-19, enrolled during active disease. What was sequenced was peripheral blood. CDR3 sequence: CASSQRGEQYF. CDR3 bases: TGCGCCAGCAGCCAACGCGGCGAGCAGTACTTC.